This T cell receptor beta chain was sequenced in a study of radiotherapy plus CTLA-4 blockade in lung cancer. Across the study: Disease control was seen in 30% to 35% of patients, objective responses in around 20%. Overall study findings and caveats: There was expansion of tumor-derived TCR clones in blood after radiotherapy plus ipilimumab. Among reported predictors of response, early blood T cell clone dynamics with interferon-beta performed best.

Here immunoSEQ multiplex PCR was the method, and the copy in TCRdb shows in-frame clones only, minus some. The data hold tens of thousands of clones, with 85% to 90% observed a single time. Trimming removed 5 bases at V and 2 bases at J, with 18 bases between. Germline assignment: CDR1 SGHNT and CDR2 YENEEA. CDR3 size: 16 residues. Note on this clone: What it binds is not known.

Alongside CTLA-4 blockade with ipilimumab, patients with chemo-refractory metastatic non-small-cell lung cancer received focal radiation. The TCR was taken from a human donor with non-small cell lung cancer that progressed on radiotherapy plus ipilimumab. The sequencing used peripheral blood, collected from a patient treated with radiotherapy plus ipilimumab. The chain links TRBV11-3 to TRBJ2-5, with a tentative D call TRBD1 (6 bases). CDR3 nucleotide sequence: TGTGCCAGCAGCCCGAAGGTATGGGGGCTTCAAGAGACCCAGTACTTC. It encodes CASSPKVWGLQETQYF.